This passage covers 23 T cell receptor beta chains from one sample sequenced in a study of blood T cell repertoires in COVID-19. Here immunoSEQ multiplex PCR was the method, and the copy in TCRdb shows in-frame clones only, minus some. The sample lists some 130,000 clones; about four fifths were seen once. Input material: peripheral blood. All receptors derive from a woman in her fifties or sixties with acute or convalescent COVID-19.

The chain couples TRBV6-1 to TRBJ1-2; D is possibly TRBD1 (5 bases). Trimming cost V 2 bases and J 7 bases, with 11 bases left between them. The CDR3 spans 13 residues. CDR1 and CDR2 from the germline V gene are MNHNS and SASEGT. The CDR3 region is CASSEIREGGYTF. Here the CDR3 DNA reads TGTGCCAGCAGTGAAATCAGGGAAGGTGGCTACACCTTC.

The CDR3 nucleotides read TGTGCCATCAGTGAGTCTAAGACTACCACAGATACGCAGTATTTT. Its translation is CAISESKTTTDTQYF. The genes are TRBV10-3 and TRBJ2-3; D is possibly TRBD2 (5 bases). CDR1 is ENHRY and CDR2 is SYGVKD in the germline V gene. This CDR3 spans 15 amino acids. V dropped 0 bases and J dropped 2 bases, with 9 bases sitting between them.

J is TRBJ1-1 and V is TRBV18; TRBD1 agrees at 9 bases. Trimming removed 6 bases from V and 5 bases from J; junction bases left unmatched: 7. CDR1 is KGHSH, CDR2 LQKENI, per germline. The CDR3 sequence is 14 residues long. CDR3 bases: TGTGCCAGCTCTCGAGAGACAGGGGGAACTGAAGCTTTCTTT. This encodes CASSRETGGTEAFF.

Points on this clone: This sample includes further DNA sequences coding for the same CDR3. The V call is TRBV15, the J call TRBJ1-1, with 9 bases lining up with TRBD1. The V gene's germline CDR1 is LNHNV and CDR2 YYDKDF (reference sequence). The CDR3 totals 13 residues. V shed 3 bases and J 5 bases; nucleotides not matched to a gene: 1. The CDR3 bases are TGTGCCACCAGCAGGGACAGGGGTACTGAAGCTTTCTTT. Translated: CATSRDRGTEAFF.

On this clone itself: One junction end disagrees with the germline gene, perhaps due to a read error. The CDR3 is CASSPRTAPIF. The CDR3 DNA follows: TGTGCCAGCTCACCACGGACAGCACCGATCTTC. The rearrangement links TRBV18 to TRBJ1-2; perhaps TRBD1 as D (6 bases). Germline V lookup: CDR1 KGHSH, CDR2 LQKENI. The CDR3 runs to 11 residues.

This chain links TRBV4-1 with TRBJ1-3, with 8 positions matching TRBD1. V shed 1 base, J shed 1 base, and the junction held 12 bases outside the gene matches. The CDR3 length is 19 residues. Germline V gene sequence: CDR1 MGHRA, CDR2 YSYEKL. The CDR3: CASSQGGQDNVSSGNTIYF. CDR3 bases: TGCGCCAGCAGCCAAGGGGGACAGGACAACGTCTCATCTGGAAACACCATATATTTT.

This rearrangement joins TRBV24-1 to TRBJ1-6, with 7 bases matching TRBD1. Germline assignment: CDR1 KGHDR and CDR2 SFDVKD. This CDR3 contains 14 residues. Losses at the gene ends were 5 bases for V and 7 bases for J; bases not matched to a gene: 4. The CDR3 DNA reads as TGTGCCACCAGTGGACAGGGTTGGAATTCACCCCTCCACTTT. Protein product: CATSGQGWNSPLHF.

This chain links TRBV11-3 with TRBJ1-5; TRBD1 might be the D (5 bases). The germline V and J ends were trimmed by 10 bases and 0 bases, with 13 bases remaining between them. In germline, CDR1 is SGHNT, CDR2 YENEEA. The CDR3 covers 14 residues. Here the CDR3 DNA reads TGTGCCACCGACGACAGATATAGCAATCAGCCCCAGCATTTT. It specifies CATDDRYSNQPQHF.

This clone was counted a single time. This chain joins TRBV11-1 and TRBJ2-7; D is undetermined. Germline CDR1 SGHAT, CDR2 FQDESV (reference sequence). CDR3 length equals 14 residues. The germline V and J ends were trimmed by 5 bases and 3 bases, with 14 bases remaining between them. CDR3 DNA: TGTGCCAGCAGCCCCGCCCCAGATTACTACGAGCAGTACTTC. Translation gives CASSPAPDYYEQYF.

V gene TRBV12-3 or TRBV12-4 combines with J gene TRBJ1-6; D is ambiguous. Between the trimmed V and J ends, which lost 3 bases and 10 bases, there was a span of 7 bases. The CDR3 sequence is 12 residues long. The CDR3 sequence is CASSFGDSPLHF. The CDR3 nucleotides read TGTGCCAGCAGTTTCGGAGACTCACCCCTCCACTTT.

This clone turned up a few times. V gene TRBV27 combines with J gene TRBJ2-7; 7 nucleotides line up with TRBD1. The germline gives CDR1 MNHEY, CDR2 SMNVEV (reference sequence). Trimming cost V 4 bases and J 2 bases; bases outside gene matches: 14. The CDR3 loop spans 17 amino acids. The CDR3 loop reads CASSSPRRQGLPYEQYF. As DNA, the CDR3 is TGTGCCAGCAGTTCTCCTCGGAGACAGGGTCTCCCCTACGAGCAGTACTTC.

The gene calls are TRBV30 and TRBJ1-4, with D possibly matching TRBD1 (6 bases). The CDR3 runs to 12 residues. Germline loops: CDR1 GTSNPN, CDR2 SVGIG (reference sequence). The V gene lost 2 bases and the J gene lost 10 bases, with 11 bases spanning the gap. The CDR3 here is CAWSPDRTKLFF. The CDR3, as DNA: TGTGCCTGGAGTCCCGACAGGACAAAACTGTTTTTT.

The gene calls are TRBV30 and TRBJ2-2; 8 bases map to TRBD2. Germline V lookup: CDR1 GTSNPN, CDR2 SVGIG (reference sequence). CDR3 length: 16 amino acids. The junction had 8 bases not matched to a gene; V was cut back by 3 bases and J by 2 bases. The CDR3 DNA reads TGTGCCTGGAGCGGTCGGACTAGCCTTAACACCGGGGAGCTGTTTTTT. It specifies CAWSGRTSLNTGELFF.

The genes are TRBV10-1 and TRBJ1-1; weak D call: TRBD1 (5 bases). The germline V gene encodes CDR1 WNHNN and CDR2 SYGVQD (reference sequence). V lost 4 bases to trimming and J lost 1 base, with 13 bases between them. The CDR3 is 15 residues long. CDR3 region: CASSGSRGRNTEAFF. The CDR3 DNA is TGCGCCAGCAGTGGTTCTAGGGGTCGGAACACTGAAGCTTTCTTT.

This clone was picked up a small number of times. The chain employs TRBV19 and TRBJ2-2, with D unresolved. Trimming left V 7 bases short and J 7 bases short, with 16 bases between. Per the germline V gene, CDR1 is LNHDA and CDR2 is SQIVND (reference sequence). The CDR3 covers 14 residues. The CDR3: CASTMTDIVGELFF. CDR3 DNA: TGTGCCAGTACCATGACTGATATTGTCGGGGAGCTGTTTTTT.

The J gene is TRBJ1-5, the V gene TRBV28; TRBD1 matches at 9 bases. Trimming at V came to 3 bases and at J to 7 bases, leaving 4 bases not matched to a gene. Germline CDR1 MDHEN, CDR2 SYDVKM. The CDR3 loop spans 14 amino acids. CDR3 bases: TGTGCCAGCAGTTTGCCGGACAGGGGACAGCCCCAGCATTTT. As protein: CASSLPDRGQPQHF.

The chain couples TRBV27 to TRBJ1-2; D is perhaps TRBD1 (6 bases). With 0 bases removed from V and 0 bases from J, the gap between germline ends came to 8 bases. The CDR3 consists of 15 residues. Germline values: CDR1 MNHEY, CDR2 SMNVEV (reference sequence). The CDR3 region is CASSLSGHPNYGYTF. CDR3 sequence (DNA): TGTGCCAGCAGTTTATCGGGACATCCTAACTATGGCTACACCTTC.

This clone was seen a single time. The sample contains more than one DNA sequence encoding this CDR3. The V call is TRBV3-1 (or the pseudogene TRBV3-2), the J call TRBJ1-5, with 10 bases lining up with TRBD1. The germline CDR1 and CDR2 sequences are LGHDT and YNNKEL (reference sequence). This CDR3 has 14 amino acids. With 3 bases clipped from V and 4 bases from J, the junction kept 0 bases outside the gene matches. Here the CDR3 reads CASSQGQGNQPQHF. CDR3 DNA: TGTGCCAGCAGCCAGGGACAGGGGAATCAGCCCCAGCATTTT.

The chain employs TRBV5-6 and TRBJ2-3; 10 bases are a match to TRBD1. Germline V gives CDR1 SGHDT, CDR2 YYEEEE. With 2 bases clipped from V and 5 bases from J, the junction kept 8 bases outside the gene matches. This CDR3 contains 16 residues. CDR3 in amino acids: CASSLWGQGQGDTQYF. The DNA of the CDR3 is TGTGCCAGCAGCTTATGGGGACAGGGGCAAGGAGATACGCAGTATTTT.

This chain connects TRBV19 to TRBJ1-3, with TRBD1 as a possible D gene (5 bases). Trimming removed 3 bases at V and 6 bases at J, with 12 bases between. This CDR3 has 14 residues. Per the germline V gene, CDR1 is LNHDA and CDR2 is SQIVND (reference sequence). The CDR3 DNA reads TGTGCCAGTAGTATGGGGCGCCGTGAAAACACCATATATTTT. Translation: CASSMGRRENTIYF. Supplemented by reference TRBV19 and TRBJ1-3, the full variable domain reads DGGITQSPKYLFRKEGQNVTLSCEQNLNHDAMYWYRQDPGQGLRLIYYSQIVNDFQKGDIAEGYSVSREKKESFPLTVTSAQKNPTAFYLCASSMGRRENTIYFGEGSWLTVV.

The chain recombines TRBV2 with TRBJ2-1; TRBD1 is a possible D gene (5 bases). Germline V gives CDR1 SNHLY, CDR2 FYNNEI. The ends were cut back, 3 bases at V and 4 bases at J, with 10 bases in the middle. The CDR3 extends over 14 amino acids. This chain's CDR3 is CASSDPGNYNEQFF. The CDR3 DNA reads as TGTGCCAGCAGTGACCCAGGGAATTACAATGAGCAGTTCTTC.

The CDR3 reads CASSITSDGTDTQYF. CDR3 sequence (DNA): TGTGCCAGCAGCATCACTAGCGATGGCACAGATACGCAGTATTTT. The V gene is TRBV9, the J gene TRBJ2-3; TRBD2 aligns across 7 bases. Losses at the gene ends were 4 bases for V and 1 base for J; bases not matched to a gene: 6. There are 15 residues in the CDR3. CDR1 SGDLS and CDR2 YYNGEE come from the germline V gene.

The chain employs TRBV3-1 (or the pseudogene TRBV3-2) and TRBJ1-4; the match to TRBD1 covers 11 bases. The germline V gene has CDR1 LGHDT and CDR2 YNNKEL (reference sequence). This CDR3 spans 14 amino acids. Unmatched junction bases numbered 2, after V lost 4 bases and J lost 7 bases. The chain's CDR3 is CASSRGTGGEKLFF. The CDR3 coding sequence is TGTGCCAGCAGCCGGGGGACAGGGGGTGAAAAACTGTTTTTT.